These T cell receptor beta chains were read from a single sample in a study of cytomegalovirus exposure and HLA in healthy donors. Clones were read by immunoSEQ multiplex PCR, and TCRdb kept only the in-frame ones, dropping some. Of some 150,000 clones listed, 60% to 85% are singletons. Sequencing used PBMCs. Source of these receptors: a female donor in good health and CMV-seropositive. Both conserved end residues are part of each CDR3. The D gene is left open where the match is weak. Clone size appears in some rows only: once, few, many, or a class for an expanded clone.

clone size,D gene,V gene,J gene,CDR3 DNA,CDR3 protein
few,NA,TRBV30,TRBJ1-2,TGTGCCTGGAGTGAAGAGGGTAACTATGGCTACACCTTC,CAWSEEGNYGYTF
NA,NA,TRBV27,TRBJ1-5,TGTGCCAGCAGTTTGGGCTTTAATCAGCCCCAGCATTTT,CASSLGFNQPQHF
NA,TRBD1,TRBV14,TRBJ2-7,TGTGCCAGCAGCCCGACAGGGTCCTACGAGCAGTACTTC,CASSPTGSYEQYF
NA,NA,TRBV19,TRBJ1-6,TGTGCCAGTAGACGGGACACTCGCTCCTATAATTCACCCCTCCACTTT,CASRRDTRSYNSPLHF
NA,NA,TRBV19,TRBJ2-1,TGTGCCAGTAGCCTAGTTGGCCCTGGGTCAATGAGGCAGTTCTTC,CASSLVGPGSMRQFF
NA,NA,TRBV28,TRBJ1-1,TGTGCCAGCAGTGGAGACAGACCCCTGGGCACTGAAGCTTTCTTT,CASSGDRPLGTEAFF
few,NA,TRBV6-1,TRBJ2-5,TGTGCCAGCCAGACAGGATCCCAAGAGACCCAGTACTTC,CASQTGSQETQYF
NA,TRBD2,TRBV19,TRBJ2-3,TGTGCCAGTAGTGAGGCTAGCGGGAGCTGGACAGATACGCAGTATTTT,CASSEASGSWTDTQYF
NA,NA,TRBV5-8,TRBJ2-7,TGTGCCAGCAGCTTAGTGGAAGACTTTGGCGAGCAGTACTTC,CASSLVEDFGEQYF
NA,NA,TRBV5-1,TRBJ1-3,TGCGCCAGCAGCCTGGGGAGCTCTGGAAACACCATATATTTT,CASSLGSSGNTIYF
NA,NA,TRBV7-7,TRBJ2-5,TGTGCCAGCAGCCCCACCCCAGGGGCATCGGAGACCCAGTACTTC,CASSPTPGASETQYF
NA,TRBD1,TRBV6-1,TRBJ1-2,TGTGCCAGCAGTGAATCGACAGGGCCGCACCTCTATGGCTACACCTTC,CASSESTGPHLYGYTF
NA,TRBD2,TRBV9,TRBJ2-7,TGTGCCAGCAGCGTAGATCCCGGGACTAGCTCCTACGAGCAGTACTTC,CASSVDPGTSSYEQYF
NA,NA,TRBV4-2,TRBJ1-3,TGTGCCAGCAGCCAAGTGTGGGCGCAAGAAAGAAACACCATATATTTT,CASSQVWAQERNTIYF
NA,TRBD1,TRBV19,TRBJ2-5,TGTGCCAGTAGAGACAGGGGGCCGTGGGAGACCCAGTACTTC,CASRDRGPWETQYF
NA,NA,TRBV7-9,TRBJ2-2,TGTGCCAGCAGCTTAAAACTAGGCGGGAACACCGGGGAGCTGTTTTTT,CASSLKLGGNTGELFF
NA,NA,TRBV5-1,TRBJ2-1,TGCGCCAGCAGGATGTTACCCTCAGGCAATGAGCAGTTCTTC,CASRMLPSGNEQFF
NA,NA,TRBV25-1,TRBJ1-6,TGTGCCAGCAGTGCAGGAAGCTCCTATAATTCACCCCTCCACTTT,CASSAGSSYNSPLHF
NA,NA,TRBV29-1,TRBJ1-1,TGCAGCGGGGTCCCCCGCGGGGGCCAGACTGAAGCTTTCTTT,CSGVPRGGQTEAFF
NA,NA,TRBV4-1,TRBJ2-1,TGCGCCAGCAGCCAAGACGCAGACAGCTACAATGAGCAGTTCTTC,CASSQDADSYNEQFF
NA,NA,TRBV11-2,TRBJ2-6,TGTGCCAGCAGCCGAGGTACCTCTGGGGCCAACGTCCTGACTTTC,CASSRGTSGANVLTF
once,NA,TRBV29-1,TRBJ2-1,TGCAGCGTTGGAGTTAGCGGCTACAATGAGCAGTTCTTC,CSVGVSGYNEQFF
NA,NA,TRBV27,TRBJ2-1,TGTGCCAGCAGTCCGCGAGCACCAGGGGGGAATGAGCAGTTCTTC,CASSPRAPGGNEQFF
NA,NA,TRBV6-6,TRBJ2-2,TGTGCCAGCAGTCGACAGAGTTGGGACACCGGGGAGCTGTTTTTT,CASSRQSWDTGELFF
NA,NA,TRBV9,TRBJ2-7,TGTGCCAGCAGCCCTGGGGGGGACAACGAGCAGTACTTC,CASSPGGDNEQYF
NA,NA,TRBV21-1,TRBJ1-1,TGTGCCAGCAGCAAAGAGGGGCAGGCCTGGGGCGGCACTGAAGCTTTCTTT,CASSKEGQAWGGTEAFF
NA,TRBD2,TRBV9,TRBJ2-7,TGTGCCAGCAGCCCGACTAGCGGGAGGTCCTACGAGCAGTACTTC,CASSPTSGRSYEQYF
NA,NA,TRBV5-1,TRBJ1-4,TGCGCCAGCAGCTTGGGGGGGGGTGAAAAACTGTTTTTT,CASSLGGGEKLFF
NA,TRBD1,TRBV6-5,TRBJ1-2,TGTGCCAGCAGTTGGGGGACAGGGATCTATGGCTACACCTTC,CASSWGTGIYGYTF
NA,NA,TRBV5-5,TRBJ2-5,TGTGCCAGCAGCACCCCTGGGGGAGGCCAAGAGACCCAGTACTTC,CASSTPGGGQETQYF
once,TRBD1,TRBV5-1,TRBJ1-4,TGCGCCAGCAGCCCGACCGGGACAGGGAATGAAAAACTGTTTTTT,CASSPTGTGNEKLFF
NA,TRBD1,TRBV9,TRBJ1-6,TGTGCCAGCAGCTATCTCTCCGGGACAGGGCAGAATTCACCCCTCCACTTT,CASSYLSGTGQNSPLHF
few,TRBD1,TRBV10-3,TRBJ1-1,TGTGCCATCAGGAATCCGGGACAGGGTGCTTTCTTT,CAIRNPGQGAFF
NA,NA,TRBV11-2,TRBJ1-2,TGTGCCAGCAGCCCCACGGGGGATAGCTATGGCTACACCTTC,CASSPTGDSYGYTF
NA,NA,TRBV19,TRBJ2-2,TGTGCCAGTAGCCCCTACAGGGACACCGGGGAGCTGTTTTTT,CASSPYRDTGELFF
NA,NA,TRBV20-1,TRBJ2-7,TGCAGTGCTCGCGGGGTGGTCGAGCAGTACTTC,CSARGVVEQYF
once,TRBD1,TRBV28,TRBJ1-3,TGTGCCAGCAGAGCACCACCGGGACAGGGAGATTACTCTGGGAACACCATATATTTT,CASRAPPGQGDYSGNTIYF